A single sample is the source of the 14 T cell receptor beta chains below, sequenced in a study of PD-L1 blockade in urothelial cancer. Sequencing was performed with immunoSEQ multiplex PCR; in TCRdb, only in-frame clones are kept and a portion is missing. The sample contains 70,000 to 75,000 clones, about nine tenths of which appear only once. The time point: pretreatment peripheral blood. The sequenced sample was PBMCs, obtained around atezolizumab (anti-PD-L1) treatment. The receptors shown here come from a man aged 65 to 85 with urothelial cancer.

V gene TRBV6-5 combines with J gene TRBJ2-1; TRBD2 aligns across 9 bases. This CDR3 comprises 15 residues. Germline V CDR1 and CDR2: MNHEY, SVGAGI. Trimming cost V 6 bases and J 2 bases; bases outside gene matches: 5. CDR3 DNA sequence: TGTGCCAGCAGACGCACTAGCGGGCCCTACAATGAGCAGTTCTTC. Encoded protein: CASRRTSGPYNEQFF.

The CDR3 sequence: CASSLRTDRPQHF. CDR3 nucleotide sequence: TGTGCCAGCTCACTTCGGACAGACCGGCCCCAGCATTTT. The genes are TRBV18 and TRBJ1-5, with TRBD1 as a possible D gene (6 bases). This CDR3 has 13 residues. Trimming took off 4 bases at V and 9 bases at J, with 13 bases between the two ends. Germline loops: CDR1 KGHSH, CDR2 LQKENI.

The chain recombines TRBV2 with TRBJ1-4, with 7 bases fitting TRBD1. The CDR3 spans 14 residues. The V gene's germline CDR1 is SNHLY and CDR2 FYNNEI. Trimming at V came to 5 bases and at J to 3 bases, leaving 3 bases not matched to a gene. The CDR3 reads CASSLQGSNEKLFF. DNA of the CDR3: TGTGCCAGCAGTCTACAGGGGTCTAATGAAAAACTGTTTTTT. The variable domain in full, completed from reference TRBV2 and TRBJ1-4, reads EPEVTQTPSHQVTQMGQEVILRCVPISNHLYFYWYRQILGQKVEFLVSFYNNEISEKSEIFDDQFSVERPDGSNFTLKIRSTKLEDSAMYFCASSLQGSNEKLFFGSGTQLSVL.

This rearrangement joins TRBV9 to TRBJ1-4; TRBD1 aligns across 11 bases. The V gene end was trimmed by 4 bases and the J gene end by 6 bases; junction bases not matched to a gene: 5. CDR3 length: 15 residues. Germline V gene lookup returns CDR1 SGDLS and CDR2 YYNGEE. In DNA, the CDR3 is TGTGCCAGCAGCCTGCCGGGACAGGGGGATGAAAAACTGTTTTTT. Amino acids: CASSLPGQGDEKLFF.

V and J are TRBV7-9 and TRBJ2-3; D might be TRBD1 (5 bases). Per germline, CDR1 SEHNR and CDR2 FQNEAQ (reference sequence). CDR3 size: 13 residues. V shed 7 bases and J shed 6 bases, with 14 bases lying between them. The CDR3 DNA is TGTGCCAGCAATTGGGGCTTTGCGGATACGCAGTATTTT. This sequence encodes CASNWGFADTQYF.

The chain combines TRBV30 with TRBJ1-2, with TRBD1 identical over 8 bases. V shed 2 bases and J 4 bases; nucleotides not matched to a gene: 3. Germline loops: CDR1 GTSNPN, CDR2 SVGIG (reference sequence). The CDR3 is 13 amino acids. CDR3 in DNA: TGTGCCTGGAGTCCTGGACAGGGCTATGGCTACACCTTC. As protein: CAWSPGQGYGYTF.

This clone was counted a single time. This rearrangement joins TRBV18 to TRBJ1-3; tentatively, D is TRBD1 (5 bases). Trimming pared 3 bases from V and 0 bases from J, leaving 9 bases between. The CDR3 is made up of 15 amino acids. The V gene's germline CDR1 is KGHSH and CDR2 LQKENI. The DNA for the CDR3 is TGTGCCAGCTCACCGCCAGGGTTCTCTGGAAACACCATATATTTT. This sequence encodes CASSPPGFSGNTIYF.

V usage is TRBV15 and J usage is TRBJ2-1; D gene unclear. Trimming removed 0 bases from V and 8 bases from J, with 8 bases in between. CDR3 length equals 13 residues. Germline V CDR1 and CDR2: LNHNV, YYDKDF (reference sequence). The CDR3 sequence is CATSRDPPDEQFF. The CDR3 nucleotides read TGTGCCACCAGCAGAGATCCCCCGGATGAGCAGTTCTTC. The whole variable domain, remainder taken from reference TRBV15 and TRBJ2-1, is DAMVIQNPRYQVTQFGKPVTLSCSQTLNHNVMYWYQQKSSQAPKLLFHYYDKDFNNEADTPDNFQSRRPNTSFCFLDIRSPGLGDTAMYLCATSRDPPDEQFFGPGTRLTVL.

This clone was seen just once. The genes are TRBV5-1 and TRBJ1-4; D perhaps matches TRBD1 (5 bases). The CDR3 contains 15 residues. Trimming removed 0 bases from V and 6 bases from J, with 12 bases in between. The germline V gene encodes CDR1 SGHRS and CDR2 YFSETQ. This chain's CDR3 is CASSLGTPRDEKLFF. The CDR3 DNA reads TGCGCCAGCAGCTTGGGAACACCCAGGGATGAAAAACTGTTTTTT.

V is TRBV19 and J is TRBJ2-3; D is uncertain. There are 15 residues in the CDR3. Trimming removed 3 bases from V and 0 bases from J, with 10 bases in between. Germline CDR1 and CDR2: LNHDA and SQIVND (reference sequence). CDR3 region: CASSMLAASTDTQYF. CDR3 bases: TGTGCCAGTAGTATGTTGGCAGCGAGCACAGATACGCAGTATTTT.

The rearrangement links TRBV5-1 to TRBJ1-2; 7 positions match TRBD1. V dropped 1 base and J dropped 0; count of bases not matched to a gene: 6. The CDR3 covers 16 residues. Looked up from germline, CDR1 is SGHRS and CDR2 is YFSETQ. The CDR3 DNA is TGCGCCAGCAGCTTGACAGGGGATTCAACTAACTATGGCTACACCTTC. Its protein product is CASSLTGDSTNYGYTF.

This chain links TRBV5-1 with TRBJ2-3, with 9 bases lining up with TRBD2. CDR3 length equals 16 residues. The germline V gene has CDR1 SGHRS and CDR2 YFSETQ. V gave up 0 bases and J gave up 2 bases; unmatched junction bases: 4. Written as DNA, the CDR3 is TGCGCCAGCAGCTTGGGGGCTAGCGGGAACACAGATACGCAGTATTTT. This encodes CASSLGASGNTDTQYF. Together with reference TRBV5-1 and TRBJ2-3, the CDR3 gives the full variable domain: KAGVTQTPRYLIKTRGQQVTLSCSPISGHRSVSWYQQTPGQGLQFLFEYFSETQRNKGNFPGRFSGRQFSNSRSEMNVSTLELGDSALYLCASSLGASGNTDTQYFGPGTRLTVL.

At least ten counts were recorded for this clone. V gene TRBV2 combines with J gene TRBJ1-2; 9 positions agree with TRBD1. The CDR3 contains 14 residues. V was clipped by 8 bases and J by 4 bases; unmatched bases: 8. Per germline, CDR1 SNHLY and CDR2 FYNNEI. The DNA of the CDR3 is TGTGCCAGCGGCCTACAGGGGGCGGGCTATGGCTACACCTTC. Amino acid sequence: CASGLQGAGYGYTF. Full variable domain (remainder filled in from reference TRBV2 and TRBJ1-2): EPEVTQTPSHQVTQMGQEVILRCVPISNHLYFYWYRQILGQKVEFLVSFYNNEISEKSEIFDDQFSVERPDGSNFTLKIRSTKLEDSAMYFCASGLQGAGYGYTFGSGTRLTVV.

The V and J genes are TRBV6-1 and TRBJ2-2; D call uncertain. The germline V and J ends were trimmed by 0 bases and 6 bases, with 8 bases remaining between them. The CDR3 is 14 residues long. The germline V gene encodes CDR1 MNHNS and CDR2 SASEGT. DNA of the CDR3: TGTGCCAGCAGTGAAGCGGCGGCCGCCGGGGAGCTGTTTTTT. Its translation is CASSEAAAAGELFF.